Sequencing of this T cell receptor (beta chain) was carried out in a study of CD8 T cells in ankylosing spondylitis. From the 5' RACE reads, TCRdb called clonotypes with MiXCR, one entry per CDR3 protein. The sample lists over 150,000 distinct CDR3 sequences, 9.5% to 15% occurring once. In the case of this clonotype: Antigen specificity is unknown.

General study results and limits: Seven or eight highly homologous variants formed a TCR beta motif that appeared characteristic of ankylosing spondylitis blood.

The specimen was blood, either unsorted or a sorted T cell fraction (not recorded which). The TCR comes from a male donor with ankylosing spondylitis or in good health (not recorded which).

The CDR3 DNA follows: TGTGCCAGCAGCTTAAACCCTCCTACTAGCACAGATACGCAGTATTTT. It yields the protein CASSLNPPTSTDTQYF. V usage is TRBV7-8 and J usage is TRBJ2-3; D gene ambiguous. Trimming removed 2 bases from V and 0 bases from J, with 12 bases in between. The CDR3 has 16 residues. CDR1 and CDR2 from the germline V gene are SGHVS and FQNEAQ.